The present T cell receptor (beta chain) was sequenced within a study of blood T cell repertoires in COVID-19 (TCRdb year 2020). Regarding the research as a whole: Samples covering the acute and convalescent phases of COVID-19 were provided by collaborators in the United States, Italy and Spain. The material from the prospective study consisted of cDNA or gDNA derived from T cells, B-cell-depleted T cells, or PBMCs. Subjects who had been exposed to COVID-19, were actively infected with it, or had recovered from it provided the deeply sampled blood TCRbeta repertoires that made up the dataset. A freely available public database, intended as a resource for researchers studying the immune response to SARS-CoV-2, is where the repertoires were released. The samples were drawn from two sources: the first 160 participants of the ongoing ImmuneRACE study, and about 1,300 subjects contributed by 6 global collaborators. A de-identified subject ID, COVID-19 status, age in years and sex were almost always included in the sample metadata. HLA class I and class II types, where available, came from metadata supplied by the sample provider rather than from assay-based typing.

Worth noting for this clone: The antigen it binds to is not known. A junction end diverges from the germline sequence, so it may reflect a read error. Other DNA variants within this sample encode the same CDR3.

From a lookup of the germline V gene, CDR1 and CDR2 are SGHDN and FVKESK. Counted from cysteine to phenylalanine, this CDR3 has 11 amino acids. Only the CDR3 DNA stays, 33 bases, in frame from base 1. The collaborating institutions used their own protocols to collect whole blood in K2EDTA tubes. For TCRbeta analysis, collaborators shipped samples as frozen whole blood, isolated PBMCs, or DNA extracted from either of those sample types. What the authors observed across the whole study: The quantity of clinical and demographic metadata differed by source and by participant and was supplied without curation.

The immunoSEQ Assay, a bias-controlled multiplex PCR, was used to amplify TCRbeta CDR3 regions from genomic DNA. Turning to the authors' computational methods: Within the assay, amplification of reference gene primers was used to estimate how many nucleated cells each sample contained. Sequence reads were collapsed and filtered to measure the absolute abundance of every unique TCRbeta CDR3 rearrangement. For each sample, productive Simpson clonality was calculated as the square root of Simpson's diversity index across productive rearrangements. Held by TCRdb, this immuneACCESS table contains in-frame sequences only and omits some clones. Under half of the omission traces to an unresolved V gene where checked; the cause of the rest is unknown. The DNA was the basis for D and trimming; V, J and clone size are from that table. The sample table records around 16,000 clones; approximately 85% of these occur just once. Jointly, the top ten make up roughly a third of the sample.

The source material was peripheral blood. The sequence came from a man in his 70s in a cohort sampled during active COVID-19. In this chain, TRBV14 is recombined with TRBJ2-7, with TRBD2 tentatively as D gene (6 bases match). The CDR3 region: CASRGGHEQYF. The sequenced DNA is TGTGCCAGCAGAGGAGGGCACGAGCAGTATTTC.